The rows below give T cell receptor beta chains drawn from one sample of a study of blood T cells in healthy people across ages. One entry per CDR3 protein results from TCRdb running MiXCR on the 5' RACE reads. The sample contains 600,000 to 800,000 distinct CDR3 sequences, under 25% of which appear only once. Material: blood. These receptors originate from a man in his 70s in good health. The CDR3 runs from the conserved cysteine through the conserved F or W. The D gene is left open where the match is weak. The size field is filled for only some rows; it gives once, few, many or a size class.

cdr3_length j_call d_call v_call clone_size cdr3_nt cdr3_aa
15 TRBJ2-1 - TRBV7-3 few TGTGCCAGCAGCTACGGGACAGCGGGTTACAATGAGCAGTTCTTC CASSYGTAGYNEQFF
16 TRBJ2-7 TRBD1 TRBV6-2/TRBV6-3 - TGTGCCAGCAGTTATCTAGGGACAGGGGGCGCGTACGAGCAGTACTTC CASSYLGTGGAYEQYF
14 TRBJ2-3 TRBD2 TRBV6-2/TRBV6-3 few TGTGCCAGTGAGACTAGCGGGAGGACAGATACGCAGTATTTT CASETSGRTDTQYF
15 TRBJ1-6 TRBD1 TRBV27 - TGTGCCAGCAGTTTATCGGTCCAGGGGGGGTCACCCCTCCACTTT CASSLSVQGGSPLHF
13 TRBJ2-5 - TRBV25-1 - TGTGCCAGCAGCCTTACAGGTTCACGGGCCCCGTACTTC CASSLTGSRAPYF
13 TRBJ2-5 TRBD2 TRBV29-1 many TGCAGCGTTGAAAGAGAAGCGGGGGAGACCCAGTACTTC CSVEREAGETQYF
15 TRBJ2-7 TRBD1 TRBV6-6 - TGTGCCAGCAGTTCCTCCCCGGGACAGGGGTACGAGCAGTACTTC CASSSSPGQGYEQYF
14 TRBJ2-5 - TRBV11-2 many TGTGCCAGCAGCCCGAGGACGACACAAGAGACCCAGTACTTC CASSPRTTQETQYF
13 TRBJ2-3 - TRBV7-2 - TGTGCCAGCAGCTTACCGAATGCAGATACGCAGTATTTT CASSLPNADTQYF
13 TRBJ2-7 TRBD2 TRBV6-6 few TGTGCCAGCCATGAGCGGGAGGTCTACGAGCAGTACTTC CASHEREVYEQYF
14 TRBJ2-5 TRBD1 TRBV24-1 once TGTGCCCCCGCGGACAGGGGGGAGTCGGAGACCCAGTACTTC CAPADRGESETQYF
16 TRBJ2-3 - TRBV9 few TGTGCCAGCAGCGTAGATCCGGGGGGCGCCGCAGATACGCAGTATTTT CASSVDPGGAADTQYF
11 TRBJ2-1 - TRBV3-1 few TGTGCCAGCAGCCAAGATACGGGAGCGTCCTTC CASSQDTGASF
12 TRBJ2-5 - TRBV7-9 many TGTGCCAGCAGCCTCCAGCTTGAGACCCAGTACTTC CASSLQLETQYF
16 TRBJ2-7 TRBD2 TRBV7-9 few TGTGCCAGCAGCCGAATACAATATCGGGGGGATTACGAGCAGTACTTC CASSRIQYRGDYEQYF